Each of the 9 T cell receptor beta chains below was sequenced from the same sample in a study of blood T cell repertoires in COVID-19. The protocol was immunoSEQ multiplex PCR, while the TCRdb copy is restricted to in-frame clones and leaves out a portion. The sample consists of tens of thousands of clones, 75% to 90% of them appearing once. The sequenced material came from peripheral blood. The receptors originated from a woman aged 55 to 70 with COVID-19, enrolled during active disease.

The chain uses TRBV4-2 and TRBJ2-1; 11 bases match TRBD2. Germline V lookup: CDR1 LGHNA, CDR2 YNFKEQ. V was clipped by 4 bases and J by 7 bases; unmatched bases: 6. The length of the CDR3 is 15 residues. The CDR3 coding sequence is TGTGCCAGCAGCCGACCGGGACTAGCGGAAAATGAGCAGTTCTTC. Its translation is CASSRPGLAENEQFF.

The rearrangement uses TRBV7-9 and TRBJ1-5; TRBD1 might be the D (6 bases). Germline assignment: CDR1 SEHNR and CDR2 FQNEAQ (reference sequence). The ends were cut back, 1 base at V and 3 bases at J, with 10 bases in the middle. This CDR3 comprises 15 residues. CDR3 region: CASSLGGGYNQPQHF. The CDR3 bases are TGTGCCAGCAGCTTAGGAGGGGGATACAATCAGCCCCAGCATTTT. The variable domain in full, with the rest retrieved from reference TRBV7-9 and TRBJ1-5, is DTGVSQNPRHKITKRGQNVTFRCDPISEHNRLYWYRQTLGQGPEFLTYFQNEAQLEKSRLLSDRFSAERPKGSFSTLEIQRTEQGDSAMYLCASSLGGGYNQPQHFGDGTRLSIL.

The chain links TRBV30 to TRBJ2-7, with 9 nucleotides matching TRBD1. The CDR3 runs to 14 residues. The germline CDR1 and CDR2 sequences are GTSNPN and SVGIG (reference sequence). V was pared by 5 bases and J by 4 bases, with 9 bases of the junction left unmatched. The CDR3 DNA is TGTGCCTGGTCTCCGGGACAGGGCTTTTACGAGCAGTACTTC. Amino acid sequence: CAWSPGQGFYEQYF. The full variable domain, completed using reference TRBV30 and TRBJ2-7, is SQTIHQWPATLVQPVGSPLSLECTVEGTSNPNLYWYRQAAGRGLQLLFYSVGIGQISSEVPQNLSASRPQDRQFILSSKKLLLSDSGFYLCAWSPGQGFYEQYFGPGTRLTVT.

V is TRBV6-5 and J is TRBJ1-2; TRBD1 agrees at 9 bases. V trimming: 5 bases; J trimming: 7 bases; junction bases outside the gene matches: 11. The CDR3 extends over 15 amino acids. Germline V gives CDR1 MNHEY, CDR2 SVGAGI. The DNA for the CDR3 is TGTGCCAGCAGTCAGCCCGGGACAGGGATATCTGGCTACACCTTC. Translation gives CASSQPGTGISGYTF.

The chain uses TRBV5-1 and TRBJ2-7, with TRBD2 as a possible D gene (6 bases). The CDR3 runs to 15 residues. Trimming removed 0 bases from V and 7 bases from J, with 17 bases in between. Per germline, CDR1 SGHRS and CDR2 YFSETQ. This chain's CDR3 is CASSLEGLLEGEQYF. In DNA, the CDR3 is TGCGCCAGCAGCTTGGAGGGACTCCTAGAAGGGGAGCAGTACTTC.

The chain carries TRBV24-1 and TRBJ2-1, with D hard to call. The CDR3 loop spans 13 amino acids. V lost 6 bases, J lost 7 bases, and 12 bases lay in between. Germline V gene sequence: CDR1 KGHDR, CDR2 SFDVKD. CDR3 protein: CATSSTAYNEQFF. In DNA form, the CDR3 reads TGTGCCACCAGTTCTACAGCTTATAATGAGCAGTTCTTC.

The rearrangement uses TRBV10-3 and TRBJ2-7; D might be TRBD1 (6 bases). The CDR3 consists of 16 residues. Germline values: CDR1 ENHRY, CDR2 SYGVKD. Between the trimmed V and J ends, which lost 0 bases and 0 bases, there was a span of 12 bases. CDR3 DNA sequence: TGTGCCATCAGTGAGTCTAGGACAGCTTCCTCCTACGAGCAGTACTTC. Translated, it gives CAISESRTASSYEQYF.

The genes are TRBV27 and TRBJ2-1, with a weak D call TRBD2 (6 bases). This CDR3 has 14 amino acids. Germline loops: CDR1 MNHEY, CDR2 SMNVEV (reference sequence). V lost 2 bases to trimming and J lost 3 bases, with 8 bases between them. CDR3 protein: CASSLAGFYNEQFF. The CDR3 coding sequence is TGTGCCAGCAGTTTAGCGGGGTTCTACAATGAGCAGTTCTTC.

The V gene is TRBV6-6, the J gene TRBJ1-1; unclear D gene. V shed 7 bases and J shed 1 base, with 13 bases lying between them. The CDR3 extends over 14 amino acids. Looked up from germline, CDR1 is MNHNY and CDR2 is SVGAGI (reference sequence). This CDR3 is CASTPTEGNTEAFF. The CDR3 bases are TGTGCCAGCACCCCGACTGAAGGGAACACTGAAGCTTTCTTT.